The rows below give T cell receptor beta chains drawn from one sample of a study of Graves' ophthalmopathy and Graves' hyperthyroidism. TCRdb itself ran the multiplex PCR reads through MiXCR, one entry per CDR3 protein. The sample lists 500,000 to 700,000 distinct CDR3 sequences, less than 40% seen once, with about 4.2% in the top ten. Sequenced material: peripheral blood or thyroid tissue (not recorded which). The receptor source for this set is an adult man with Graves' hyperthyroidism. Both conserved end residues are part of each CDR3. The D gene is left open where the match is weak. The size of a clone is reported for some rows only, either as once, few or many, or as a class for expanded clones.

once,TRBV15,TRBD1,TRBJ1-1,TGTGCCACCAGCAGAGCCGGACAGGGTGGCAATGAAGCTTTCTTT,CATSRAGQGGNEAFF
-,TRBV7-2,-,TRBJ2-7,TGTGCCAGCAGCTTAGAAGGGGGGGGGGCCCTCTACGAGCAGTACTTC,CASSLEGGGALYEQYF
-,TRBV5-1,TRBD2,TRBJ2-3,TGCGCCAGCAACCTAGCGGGAGCGGGAACAGATACGCAGTATTTT,CASNLAGAGTDTQYF
many,TRBV5-1,-,TRBJ1-2,TGTGCCAGCAGCTTAGGGGTTGAAGGCTACACCTTC,CASSLGVEGYTF
many,TRBV29-1,-,TRBJ2-7,TGCAGCGTAGCAGGGAACTCCTACGAGCAGTACTTC,CSVAGNSYEQYF
-,TRBV10-3,TRBD1,TRBJ1-2,TGTGCCATCACCCAGGACAGGACTAACTATGGCTACACCTTC,CAITQDRTNYGYTF
many,TRBV5-1,TRBD1,TRBJ2-5,TGCGCCAGCAGCTTGACAGGGGGAGGAGGGACCCAGTACTTC,CASSLTGGGGTQYF
many,TRBV9,-,TRBJ1-2,TGTGCCAGCAGAGGAGCCATTGACAGCGCTAACTATGGCTACACCTTC,CASRGAIDSANYGYTF
few,TRBV3-1,-,TRBJ2-2,TGTGCCAGCAGCCAGGGCCAAGTCGGGACCGGGGAGCTGTTTTTT,CASSQGQVGTGELFF
few,TRBV20-1,TRBD1,TRBJ2-7,TGCAGTGCTCCGGACAGGGGGCAATCCTACGAGCAGTACTTC,CSAPDRGQSYEQYF
-,TRBV9,TRBD2,TRBJ2-5,TGTGCCAGCAGCTGGGGACTAGCGGGGATATGGGAGACCCAGTACTTC,CASSWGLAGIWETQYF
many,TRBV19,TRBD1,TRBJ1-4,TGTGCCAGCAGGACAGGTGAAAAACTGTTTTTT,CASRTGEKLFF
-,TRBV29-1,-,TRBJ2-2,TGCAGCGCCCGGGAGTCTGGCACCGGGGAGCTGTTTTTT,CSARESGTGELFF
many,TRBV24-1,TRBD1,TRBJ1-1,TGTGCCACCAGTGATTCGCGACAGGGGGTTGTGAACACTGAAGCTTTCTTT,CATSDSRQGVVNTEAFF
few,TRBV20-1,TRBD2,TRBJ2-7,TGCAGTGCCACGACTAGCGGGAGGGCGACTACCTACGAGCGGTACTTC,CSATTSGRATTYERYF
few,TRBV29-1,TRBD1,TRBJ2-7,TGCAGCTTAGGTGTGACAGGGGTCGCCTACGAGCAGTACTTC,CSLGVTGVAYEQYF
-,TRBV6-6,-,TRBJ1-2,TGTGCCAGCAGTTACGGAGGGGGAGCGGAATATGGCTACACCTTC,CASSYGGGAEYGYTF
many,TRBV10-3,TRBD1,TRBJ1-1,TGTGCCATCAGTATAAGGGACAGGGCGCGGACCACTGAAGCTTTCTTT,CAISIRDRARTTEAFF
once,TRBV20-1,-,TRBJ2-5,TGCAGTGCTAGTAGGAGTGGTACGTGGGAGACCCAGTGCTTC,CSASRSGTWETQCF
-,TRBV9,-,TRBJ1-3,TGTGCCAGCCGGGACACCACTGGAAACACCATATATTTT,CASRDTTGNTIYF
-,TRBV6-5,-,TRBJ1-1,TGTGCCAGCAGACTCGCAGGGGCAGACACTGAAGCTTTCTTT,CASRLAGADTEAFF
many,TRBV12-3/TRBV12-4,TRBD1,TRBJ2-5,TGTGCCAGCAGTTTCACCCAGGGGGCTGGAACCCAGTACTTC,CASSFTQGAGTQYF
-,TRBV7-2,TRBD1,TRBJ2-5,TGTGCCAGCAGCTTTAGAATCGTGTGGGCACAGGGGGACCAGTACTTC,CASSFRIVWAQGDQYF
-,TRBV27,TRBD1,TRBJ1-4,TGTGCCAGCAGTCCCGGGACAGTAACAACTAATGAAAAACTGTTTTTT,CASSPGTVTTNEKLFF
many,TRBV19,TRBD1,TRBJ1-1,TGTGCCAGTATTCTACAGGGGGTCACTGAAGCTTTCTTT,CASILQGVTEAFF
many,TRBV6-1,TRBD1,TRBJ1-2,TGTGCCACCGCGGGACAGATCAACTATGGCTACACCTTC,CATAGQINYGYTF